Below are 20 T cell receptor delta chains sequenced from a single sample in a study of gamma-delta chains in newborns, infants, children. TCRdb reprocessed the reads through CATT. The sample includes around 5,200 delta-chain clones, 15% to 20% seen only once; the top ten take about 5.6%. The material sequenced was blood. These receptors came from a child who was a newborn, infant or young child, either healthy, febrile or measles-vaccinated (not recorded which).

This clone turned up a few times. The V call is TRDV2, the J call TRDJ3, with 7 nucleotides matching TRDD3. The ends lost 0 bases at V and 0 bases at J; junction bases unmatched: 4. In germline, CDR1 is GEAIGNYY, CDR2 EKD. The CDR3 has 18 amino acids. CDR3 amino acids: CACDTAGGRSWDTRQMFF. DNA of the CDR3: TGTGCCTGTGACACCGCTGGGGGCCGCTCCTGGGACACCCGACAGATGTTTTTC.

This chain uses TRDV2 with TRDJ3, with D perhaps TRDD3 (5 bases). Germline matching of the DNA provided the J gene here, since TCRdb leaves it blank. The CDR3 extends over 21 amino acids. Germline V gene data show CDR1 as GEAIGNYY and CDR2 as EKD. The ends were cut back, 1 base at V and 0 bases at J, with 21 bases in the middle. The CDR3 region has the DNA TGTGCCTGTGACACTATACGCGGGGGGCCTGAGAGCTCCTGGGACACCCGACAGATGTTTTTC. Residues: CACDTIRGGPESSWDTRQMFF.

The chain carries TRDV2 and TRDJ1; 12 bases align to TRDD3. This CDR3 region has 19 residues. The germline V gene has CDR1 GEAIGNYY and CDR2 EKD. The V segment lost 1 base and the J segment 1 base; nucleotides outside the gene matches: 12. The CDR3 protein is CACDTVGHWGIQGTDKLIF. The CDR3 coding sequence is TGTGCCTGTGACACTGTCGGCCACTGGGGGATACAGGGCACCGATAAACTCATCTTT.

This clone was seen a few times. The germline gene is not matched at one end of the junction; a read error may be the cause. The DNA of the CDR3 is TGTGCCTGTGACAAAGTACTGGGGGATAGCTCCTGGTACACCCGACAGATGTTTTTC. Amino acid sequence: CACDKVLGDSSWYTRQMFF. This chain uses TRDV2 with TRDJ3; TRDD3 agrees at 11 bases. There are 19 residues in the CDR3. Germline V gene sequence: CDR1 GEAIGNYY, CDR2 EKD.

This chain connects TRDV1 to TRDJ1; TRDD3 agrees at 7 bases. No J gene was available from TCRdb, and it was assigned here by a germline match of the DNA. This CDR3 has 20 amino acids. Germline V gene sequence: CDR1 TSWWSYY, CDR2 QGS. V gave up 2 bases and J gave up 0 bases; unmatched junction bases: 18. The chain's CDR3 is CALGEASVAGGPSHTDKLIF. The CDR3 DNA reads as TGTGCTCTTGGGGAAGCCTCGGTGGCTGGGGGGCCGTCCCACACCGATAAACTCATCTTT.

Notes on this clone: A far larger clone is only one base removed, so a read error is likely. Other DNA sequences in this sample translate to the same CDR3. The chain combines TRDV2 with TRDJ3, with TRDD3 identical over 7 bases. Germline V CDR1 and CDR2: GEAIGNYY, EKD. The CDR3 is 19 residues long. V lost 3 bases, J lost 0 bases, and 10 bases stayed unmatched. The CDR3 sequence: CACDDWGMRSSWDTRQMFF. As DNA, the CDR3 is TGTGCCTGTGACGACTGGGGTATGCGATCCTCCTGGGACACCCGACAGATGTTTTTC.

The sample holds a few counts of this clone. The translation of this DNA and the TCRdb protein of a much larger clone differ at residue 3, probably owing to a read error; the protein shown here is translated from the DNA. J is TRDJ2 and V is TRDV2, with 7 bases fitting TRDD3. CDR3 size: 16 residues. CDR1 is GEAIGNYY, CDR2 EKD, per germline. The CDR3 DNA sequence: TGTGCCGGTGACACCGTCGGTGGGGGACTTAGGGCACAACTCTTCTTT. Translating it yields CAGDTVGGGLRAQLFF.

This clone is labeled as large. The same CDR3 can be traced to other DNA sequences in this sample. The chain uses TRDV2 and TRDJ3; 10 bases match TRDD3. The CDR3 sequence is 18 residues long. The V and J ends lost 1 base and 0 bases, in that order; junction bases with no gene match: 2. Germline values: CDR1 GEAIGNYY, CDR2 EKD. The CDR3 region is CACDTGGYSSWDTRQMFF. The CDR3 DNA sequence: TGTGCCTGTGACACTGGGGGATACAGCTCCTGGGACACCCGACAGATGTTTTTC.

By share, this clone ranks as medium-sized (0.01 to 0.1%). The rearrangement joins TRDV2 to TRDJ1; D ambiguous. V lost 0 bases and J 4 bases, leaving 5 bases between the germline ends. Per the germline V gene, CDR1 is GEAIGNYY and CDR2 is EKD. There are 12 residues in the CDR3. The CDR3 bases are TGTGCCTGTGACACCGTACTCGATAAACTCATCTTT. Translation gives CACDTVLDKLIF.

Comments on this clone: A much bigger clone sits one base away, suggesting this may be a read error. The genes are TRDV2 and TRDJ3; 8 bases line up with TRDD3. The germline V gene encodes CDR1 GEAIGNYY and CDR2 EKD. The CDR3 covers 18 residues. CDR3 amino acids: CACDTAGGSSWGTRQMFF. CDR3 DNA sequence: TGTGCCTGTGACACCGCTGGGGGAAGCTCCTGGGGCACCCGACAGATGTTTTTC.

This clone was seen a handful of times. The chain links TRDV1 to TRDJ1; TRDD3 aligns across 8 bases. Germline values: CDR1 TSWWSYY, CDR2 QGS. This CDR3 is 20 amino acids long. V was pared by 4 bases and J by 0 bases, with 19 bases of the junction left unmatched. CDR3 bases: TGTGCTCTTGGGGCCTCAAAACGTACGAACTGGGGGCTTTACACCGATAAACTCATCTTT. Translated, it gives CALGASKRTNWGLYTDKLIF.

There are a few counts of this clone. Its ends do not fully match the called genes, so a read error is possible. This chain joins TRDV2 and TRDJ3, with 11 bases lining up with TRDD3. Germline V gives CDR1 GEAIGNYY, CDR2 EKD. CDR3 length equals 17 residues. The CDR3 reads CACDAGGYSWDARQVFF. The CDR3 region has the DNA TGTGCCTGTGACGCTGGGGGATACTCCTGGGACGCCCGACAGGTGTTTTTC.

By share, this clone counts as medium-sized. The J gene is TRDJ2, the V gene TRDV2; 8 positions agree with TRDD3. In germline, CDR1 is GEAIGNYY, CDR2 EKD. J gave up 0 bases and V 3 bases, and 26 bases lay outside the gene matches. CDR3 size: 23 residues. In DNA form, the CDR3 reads TGTGCCTGTGACCCGCTTCCTCCCCGGACTGGGGGCCCCGGCCCAACTTTGACAGCACAACTCTTCTTT. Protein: CACDPLPPRTGGPGPTLTAQLFF.

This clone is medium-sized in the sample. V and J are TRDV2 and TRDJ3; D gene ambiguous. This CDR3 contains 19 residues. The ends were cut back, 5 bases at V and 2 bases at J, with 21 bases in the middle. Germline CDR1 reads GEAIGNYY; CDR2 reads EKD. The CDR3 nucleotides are TGTGCCTGTGTAAGGGCGGAGAGCCCAACGGCCTGGGACACCCGACAGATGTTTTTC. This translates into CACVRAESPTAWDTRQMFF.

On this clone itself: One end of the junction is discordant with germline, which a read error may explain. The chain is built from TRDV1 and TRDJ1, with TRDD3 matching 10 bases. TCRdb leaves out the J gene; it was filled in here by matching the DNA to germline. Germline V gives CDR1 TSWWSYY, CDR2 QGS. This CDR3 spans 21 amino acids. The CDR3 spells CAIGVTLLRAMGDTNTDKLIF. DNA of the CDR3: TGTGCTATTGGGGTCACCCTACTCCGGGCAATGGGGGATACTAACACCGATAAACTCATCTTT.

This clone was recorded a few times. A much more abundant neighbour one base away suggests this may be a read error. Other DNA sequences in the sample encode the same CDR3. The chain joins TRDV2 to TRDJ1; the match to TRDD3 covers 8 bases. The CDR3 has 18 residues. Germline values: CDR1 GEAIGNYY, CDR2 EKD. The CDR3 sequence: CACDTVGGLGVKSDKLIF. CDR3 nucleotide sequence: TGCGCCTGTGACACCGTGGGGGGACTGGGGGTCAAGTCCGATAAACTCATCTTT.

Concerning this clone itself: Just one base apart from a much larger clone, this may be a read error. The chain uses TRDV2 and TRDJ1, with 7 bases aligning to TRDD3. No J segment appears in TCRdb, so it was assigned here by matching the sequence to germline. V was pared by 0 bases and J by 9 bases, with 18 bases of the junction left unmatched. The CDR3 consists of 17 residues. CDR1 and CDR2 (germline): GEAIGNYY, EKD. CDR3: CACDTVGGPALTAQLIF. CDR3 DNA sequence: TGTGCCTGTGACACCGTTGGGGGACCGGCTTTGACAGCACAACTCATCTTT.

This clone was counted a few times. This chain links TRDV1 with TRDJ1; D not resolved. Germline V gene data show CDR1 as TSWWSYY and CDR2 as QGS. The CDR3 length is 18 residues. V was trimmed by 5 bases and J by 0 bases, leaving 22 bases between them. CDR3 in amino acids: CALGPLTGRHGDTDKLIF. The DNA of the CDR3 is TGTGCTCTTGGGCCCCTCACGGGCCGGCATGGCGACACCGATAAACTCATCTTT.

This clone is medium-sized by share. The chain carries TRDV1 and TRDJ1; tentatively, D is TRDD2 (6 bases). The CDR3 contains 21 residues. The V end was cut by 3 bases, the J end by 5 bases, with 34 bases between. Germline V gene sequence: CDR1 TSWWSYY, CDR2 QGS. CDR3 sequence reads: CALGDPIVPSHFFGTPDKLIF. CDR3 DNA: TGTGCTCTTGGGGACCCGATCGTTCCTTCCCATTTCTTTGGGACCCCAGATAAACTCATCTTT.

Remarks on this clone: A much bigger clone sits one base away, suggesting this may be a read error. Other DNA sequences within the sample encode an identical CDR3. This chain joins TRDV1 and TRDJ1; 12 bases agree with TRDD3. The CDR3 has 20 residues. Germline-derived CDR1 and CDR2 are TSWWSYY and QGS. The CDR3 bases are TGTGCCCTTGGGGCCTACCGGTGGGCTGGGGGATACGCTCGATCCGATAAACTCATCTTT. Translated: CALGAYRWAGGYARSDKLIF.